This TCR beta chain was retrieved from a study of siplizumab effects on memory and regulatory T cells. V was pared by 1 base and J by 1 base, with 2 bases between. Looked up from germline, CDR1 is SGHRS and CDR2 is YFSETQ. CDR3 length: 12 residues. Data came from immunoSEQ multiplex PCR; TCRdb stores just in-frame clones and leaves some out. Among around 100,000 clones listed, 75% to 95% were seen once. The source is a human donor in good health. Some clones in this sample may be carry-over from other donors' samples. Sequencing used CD4+ T cells sorted from blood. The rearrangement joins TRBV5-1 to TRBJ2-5; D unclear. CDR3 sequence: CASSLPQETQYF. In DNA, the CDR3 is TGCGCCAGCAGCTTGCCCCAAGAGACCCAGTACTTC.